This T cell receptor (beta chain) derives from a study of T cell responses to AZD1222 COVID-19 vaccine. Study in general: Second-dose intervals near 4 or 12 weeks were combined.

Remarks on this clone: Its target is unknown.

General study results and limits: The donors showed a predominance of white British ancestry and of females, with possible underestimation of clonal diversity.

Assay: immunoSEQ multiplex PCR; the TCRdb copy retains only in-frame clones and omits some. The sample has 110,000 to 150,000 clones, just over 90% seen once. In germline, CDR1 is KGHSH, CDR2 LQKENI. The CDR3 is 15 amino acids. Losses at the gene ends were 4 bases for V and 7 bases for J; bases not matched to a gene: 10. V usage is TRBV18 and J usage is TRBJ2-3, with TRBD2 matching over 8 bases. The TCR originated in an adult in good health. The sample in question was peripheral blood, obtained on day 0 of AZD1222 vaccination. CDR3 DNA: TGTGCCAGCTCACGTCTGACTAGCGAGGGCAATACGCAGTATTTT. It yields the protein CASSRLTSEGNTQYF.